A single sample is the source of the 25 T cell receptor beta chains below, sequenced in a study of T cell repertoires in cytomegalovirus infection. TCRdb fed the reads into MiXCR, producing one record per CDR3 protein. The sample shows about 900,000 distinct CDR3 sequences, around 29% of them seen only once. For these receptors, no antigen is known. The sample was cultured CD8+ T cells from PBMCs, taken from culture after CMV antigen stimulation. The receptors shown here come from a human donor in good health (CMV status not recorded). Some clones in this sample may be carry-over from other donors' samples.

This clonotype came up a few times. This chain uses TRBV7-6 with TRBJ1-1; D gene ambiguous. The V end was cut by 5 bases, the J end by 5 bases, with 12 bases between. Germline V lookup: CDR1 SGHVS, CDR2 FNYEAQ. The CDR3 spans 13 residues. The DNA for the CDR3 is TGTGCCAGCAGCACATGGACGGATACTGAAGCTTTCTTT. Protein sequence: CASSTWTDTEAFF.

The chain employs TRBV29-1 and TRBJ2-3; D unresolved. The CDR3 loop spans 15 amino acids. V dropped 0 bases and J dropped 2 bases, with 12 bases sitting between them. Germline CDR1 and CDR2: SQVTM and ANQGSEA. In DNA form, the CDR3 reads TGCAGCGTTGAAGATCGTGGGGTGTTCACAGATACGCAGTATTTT. This gives the protein CSVEDRGVFTDTQYF.

The chain joins TRBV6-7 to TRBJ2-3, with D perhaps TRBD1 (5 bases). TRBV6-7 is known as an ORF, though its function is uncertain. Trimming removed 0 bases from V and 0 bases from J, with 34 bases in between. The CDR3 loop spans 24 amino acids. The CDR3 sequence is CASSYSRIEGVRMRTLDSTDTQYF. The CDR3 nucleotides are TGTGCCAGCAGTTACTCGCGGATCGAAGGGGTCCGCATGAGAACTCTTGACAGCACAGATACGCAGTATTTT.

The chain combines TRBV6-5 with TRBJ2-2; 8 bases are a match to TRBD2. The J segment lost 2 bases and the V segment lost 1 base, leaving 3 bases of the junction unmatched. The CDR3 is 16 amino acids. Per germline, CDR1 MNHEY and CDR2 SVGAGI. The CDR3 coding sequence is TGTGCCAGCAGTTACTTCGGGGGGGCAAACACCGGGGAGCTGTTTTTT. Amino acids: CASSYFGGANTGELFF.

The V call is TRBV19, the J call TRBJ1-1, with D uncertain. Germline-derived CDR1 and CDR2 are LNHDA and SQIVND (reference sequence). V was pared by 5 bases and J by 4 bases, with 5 bases between. The CDR3 contains 11 residues. This CDR3 is CASSAITEAFF. The CDR3 DNA is TGTGCCAGTAGTGCAATCACTGAAGCTTTCTTT.

V is TRBV6-6 and J is TRBJ2-2; D could derive from TRBD1 or TRBD2 (5 bases each). The germline V gene encodes CDR1 MNHNY and CDR2 SVGAGI (reference sequence). The CDR3 is 14 residues long. With 5 bases removed from V and 5 bases from J, the gap between germline ends came to 12 bases. The CDR3 DNA follows: TGTGCCAGCAGTGCCCGGGACGAAACCGGGGAGCTGTTTTTT. The encoded protein is CASSARDETGELFF.

The V gene is TRBV5-1, the J gene TRBJ1-1; D remains unclear. CDR3 size: 15 residues. In germline, CDR1 is SGHRS, CDR2 YFSETQ. V was shortened by 2 bases and J by 1 base, with 12 bases between the two germline ends. Here the CDR3 DNA reads TGCGCCAGCAGCTTATGGGCAGGTTCGAACACTGAAGCTTTCTTT. It specifies CASSLWAGSNTEAFF. The full variable domain, its missing parts supplied by reference TRBV5-1 and TRBJ1-1, is KAGVTQTPRYLIKTRGQQVTLSCSPISGHRSVSWYQQTPGQGLQFLFEYFSETQRNKGNFPGRFSGRQFSNSRSEMNVSTLELGDSALYLCASSLWAGSNTEAFFGQGTRLTVV.

The V gene is TRBV10-1, the J gene TRBJ2-2; 9 bases are shared with TRBD1. This CDR3 comprises 16 residues. The ends lost 4 bases at V and 3 bases at J; junction bases unmatched: 6. CDR1 and CDR2 (germline): WNHNN, SYGVQD (reference sequence). The DNA for the CDR3 is TGCGCCAGCAGTGGCTGGACAGGGGAGGACACCGGGGAGCTGTTTTTT. It translates to CASSGWTGEDTGELFF.

In its sample, this clonotype was seen a few times. The chain employs TRBV6-6 and TRBJ1-2, with 10 positions matching TRBD1. Germline-derived CDR1 and CDR2 are MNHNY and SVGAGI (reference sequence). V was clipped by 2 bases and J by 2 bases; unmatched bases: 2. The length of the CDR3 is 15 residues. CDR3 protein: CASSYTDRGNYGYTF. DNA of the CDR3: TGTGCCAGCAGTTACACGGACAGGGGGAACTATGGCTACACCTTC.

The chain is built from TRBV10-3 and TRBJ2-7; no reliable D call. The length of the CDR3 is 14 residues. V lost 0 bases to trimming and J lost 2 bases, with 8 bases between them. Germline V gives CDR1 ENHRY, CDR2 SYGVKD. CDR3 bases: TGTGCCATCAGTGAGTCGACGGTAGCCTACGAGCAGTACGTC. This codes for CAISESTVAYEQYV.

The genes are TRBV13 and TRBJ2-2, with TRBD1 matching over 8 bases. Losses at the gene ends were 3 bases for V and 1 base for J; bases not matched to a gene: 7. The CDR3 covers 17 residues. Germline assignment: CDR1 PRHDT and CDR2 FYEKMQ (reference sequence). The CDR3 DNA follows: TGTGCCAGCAGCTTGACGGCTGGACAGGGGAACACCGGGGAGCTGTTTTTT. This gives the protein CASSLTAGQGNTGELFF.

This clonotype has more than one count but fewer than ten. This rearrangement joins TRBV19 to TRBJ1-1; D not certain. The germline CDR1 and CDR2 sequences are LNHDA and SQIVND (reference sequence). Deletions cut 4 bases from V and 5 bases from J, with 5 bases between. CDR3 length: 11 residues. In DNA, the CDR3 is TGTGCCAGTAGTAGGACTACTGAAGCTTTCTTT. It is translated as CASSRTTEAFF.

This clonotype came up a few times. V and J are TRBV7-6 and TRBJ2-2; D perhaps matches TRBD2 (6 bases). CDR1 is SGHVS and CDR2 is FNYEAQ in the germline V gene. This CDR3 spans 16 amino acids. Trimming stripped 5 bases from V and 0 bases from J, with 13 bases between. The CDR3 nucleotides are TGTGCCAGCAGCGCTTCGACTAGATCGAACACCGGGGAGCTGTTTTTT. Protein: CASSASTRSNTGELFF.

Comment on this clonotype: The junction shows a germline mismatch at one end, possibly a read error. This sequence joins TRBV13 and TRBJ1-2; D is possibly TRBD1 (5 bases). CDR1 PRHDT and CDR2 FYEKMQ come from the germline V gene (reference sequence). The CDR3 runs 13 residues. The CDR3 region is CASSSGGDRRTSF. In DNA form, the CDR3 reads TGTGCCAGCAGCTCGGGGGGGGACCGACGAACTTCTTTC.

This clonotype was counted between two and nine times. The chain couples TRBV6-5 to TRBJ2-5, with D unclear. Germline CDR1 MNHEY, CDR2 SVGAGI. V was pared by 0 bases and J by 5 bases, with 10 bases between. The CDR3 sequence is 14 residues long. CDR3 in amino acids: CASSYSLGWETQYF. In DNA, the CDR3 is TGTGCCAGCAGTTACTCGCTGGGCTGGGAGACCCAGTACTTC.

The chain recombines TRBV7-9 with TRBJ2-1, with unresolved D. Germline CDR1 reads SEHNR; CDR2 reads FQNEAQ (reference sequence). The V end lost 0 bases, the J end lost 8 bases, and 5 bases lay between the germline ends. This CDR3 region has 12 residues. CDR3 amino acids: CASSLAMYEQFF. The CDR3 nucleotides are TGTGCCAGCAGCTTAGCTATGTATGAGCAGTTCTTC.

This clonotype was observed a handful of times. V is TRBV9 and J is TRBJ2-5, with no clear D. The CDR3 consists of 13 residues. Trimming removed 0 bases at V and 4 bases at J, with 7 bases between. The germline V gene has CDR1 SGDLS and CDR2 YYNGEE. CDR3 sequence: CASSVGPGETQYF. The CDR3 DNA sequence: TGTGCCAGCAGCGTAGGGCCGGGAGAGACCCAGTACTTC.

This clonotype appeared a few times. The chain links TRBV7-8 to TRBJ2-2; 11 bases agree with TRBD1. The CDR3 is made up of 16 amino acids. CDR1 is SGHVS, CDR2 FQNEAQ, per germline. The J segment lost 7 bases and the V segment lost 3 bases, leaving 7 bases of the junction unmatched. CDR3 sequence: CASSFKDRGRVGELFF. Written as DNA, the CDR3 is TGTGCCAGCAGCTTTAAGGACAGGGGGCGCGTCGGGGAGCTGTTTTTT. Supplemented by reference TRBV7-8 and TRBJ2-2, the full variable domain reads GAGVSQSPRYKVAKRGQDVALRCDPISGHVSLFWYQQALGQGPEFLTYFQNEAQLDKSGLPSDRFFAERPEGSVSTLKIQRTQQEDSAVYLCASSFKDRGRVGELFFGEGSRLTVL.

CDR3 nucleotide sequence: TGTGCCAGCAGCCCGAGGGGGCGTAGACTCACAGATACGCAGTATTTT. Protein: CASSPRGRRLTDTQYF. The V and J genes are TRBV2 and TRBJ2-3; 7 nucleotides align to TRBD1. With V trimmed by 6 bases and J by 2 bases, 11 bases remained unmatched. The CDR3 is 16 amino acids. Germline CDR1 is SNHLY and CDR2 is FYNNEI.

The rearrangement links TRBV4-1 to TRBJ1-2; no clear D gene. Germline V lookup: CDR1 MGHRA, CDR2 YSYEKL. The V end was cut by 0 bases, the J end by 4 bases, with 9 bases between. This CDR3 contains 14 residues. CDR3 DNA sequence: TGCGCCAGCAGCCAAGAAGCCGGGCTCTATGGCTACACCTTC. It translates to CASSQEAGLYGYTF.

This clonotype came up many times. J is TRBJ2-3 and V is TRBV7-8, with 8 bases identical to TRBD2. This CDR3 comprises 18 residues. V was pared by 2 bases and J by 0 bases, with 10 bases of the junction left unmatched. CDR1 is SGHVS, CDR2 FQNEAQ, per germline. The CDR3 nucleotides are TGTGCCAGCAGCTTAAATCTGGAGCGGGGGTTAAGCACAGATACGCAGTATTTT. It is translated as CASSLNLERGLSTDTQYF. The full variable domain, in which reference TRBV7-8 and TRBJ2-3 provide the parts outside the CDR3, is GAGVSQSPRYKVAKRGQDVALRCDPISGHVSLFWYQQALGQGPEFLTYFQNEAQLDKSGLPSDRFFAERPEGSVSTLKIQRTQQEDSAVYLCASSLNLERGLSTDTQYFGPGTRLTVL.

The V call is TRBV15, the J call TRBJ2-7, with TRBD1 as a possible D gene (5 bases). The CDR3 is made up of 15 amino acids. Trimming left V 0 bases short and J 6 bases short, with 15 bases between. Looked up from germline, CDR1 is LNHNV and CDR2 is YYDKDF (reference sequence). The CDR3 DNA sequence: TGTGCCACCAGCAGAGATATAGGGGCGAATGTCGAGCAGTACGTC. Its translation is CATSRDIGANVEQYV.

The chain links TRBV19 to TRBJ1-3; D is perhaps TRBD1 (5 bases). With 5 bases removed from V and 8 bases from J, the gap between germline ends came to 19 bases. Looked up from germline, CDR1 is LNHDA and CDR2 is SQIVND (reference sequence). The CDR3 consists of 15 residues. CDR3 residues: CASSGDGRGDDTIYF. In DNA form, the CDR3 reads TGTGCCAGTAGTGGGGACGGCCGGGGAGATGACACCATATATTTT.

In its sample, this clonotype was seen many times. The chain carries TRBV7-9 and TRBJ1-5; TRBD1 is a possible D gene (6 bases). Germline CDR1 reads SEHNR; CDR2 reads FQNEAQ (reference sequence). CDR3 length: 17 residues. The germline V and J ends were trimmed by 4 bases and 0 bases, with 16 bases remaining between them. The CDR3 loop is CASSSPGDINSNQPQHF. The DNA for the CDR3 is TGTGCCAGCAGCTCCCCGGGGGACATCAATAGCAATCAGCCCCAGCATTTT.

This clonotype was detected ten times or more. The rearrangement uses TRBV13 and TRBJ2-1, with a possible D match to TRBD1 (6 bases). V lost 5 bases and J 9 bases, leaving 20 bases between the germline ends. Looked up from germline, CDR1 is PRHDT and CDR2 is FYEKMQ (reference sequence). The CDR3 is made up of 15 amino acids. The CDR3 protein is CASSPPGQGLGEQFF. The DNA for the CDR3 is TGTGCCAGCAGCCCCCCTGGGCAGGGGTTAGGTGAGCAGTTCTTC.